This section outlines one T cell receptor beta chain sequence together with its context. V shed 0 bases, J shed 4 bases, and the junction held 2 bases outside the gene matches. Germline CDR1 LGHNA, CDR2 YNFKEQ. The CDR3 is 15 amino acids. The sample originates from a study of blood T cell repertoires in COVID-19. Study background: Some COVID-19 samples were acute and others convalescent; all came from the United States, Italy and Spain. From T cells, B-cell-depleted T cells, or PBMCs came the material, which was cDNA or gDNA.

Original processing notes: Estimated nucleated cell counts came from reference gene primer amplification. Sequencing used immunoSEQ multiplex PCR; TCRdb keeps in-frame clones, though not all of them. D and trimming come from the DNA, and the V and J calls and clone size come from that table. Seen here are 84,000 or so clones, roughly 77% observed once, and the top ten hold 10% to 15%. V gene TRBV4-2 combines with J gene TRBJ2-5; TRBD2 aligns across 10 bases. The TCR was taken from a human donor in a cohort sampled during active COVID-19. Sequenced material: peripheral blood. In DNA, the CDR3 is TGTGCCAGCAGCCAAGAGACTAGCGGGCGAGAGACCCAGTACTTC. It encodes CASSQETSGRETQYF.